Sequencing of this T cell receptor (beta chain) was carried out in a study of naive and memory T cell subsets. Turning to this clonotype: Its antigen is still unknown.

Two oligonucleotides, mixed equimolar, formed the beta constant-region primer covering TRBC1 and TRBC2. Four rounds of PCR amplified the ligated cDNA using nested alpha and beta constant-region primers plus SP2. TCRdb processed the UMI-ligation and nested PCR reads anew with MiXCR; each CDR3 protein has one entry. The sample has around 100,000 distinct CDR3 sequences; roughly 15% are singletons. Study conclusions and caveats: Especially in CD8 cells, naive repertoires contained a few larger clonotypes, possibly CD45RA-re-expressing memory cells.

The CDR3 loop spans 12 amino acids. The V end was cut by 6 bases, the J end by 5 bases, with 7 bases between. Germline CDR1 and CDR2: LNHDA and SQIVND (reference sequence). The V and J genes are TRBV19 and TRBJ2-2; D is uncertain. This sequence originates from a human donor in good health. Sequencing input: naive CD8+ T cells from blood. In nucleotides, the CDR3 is TGTGCCAGTAGAGTCGATACCGGGGAGCTGTTTTTT. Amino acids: CASRVDTGELFF.